A selection of T cell receptor beta chains follows, all from one sample in a study of OX40 agonist ivuxolimab in advanced cancers. TCRdb's table, derived via immunoSEQ multiplex PCR, lists solely in-frame clones and lacks some. The sample lists about 130,000 clones, 80% to 95% occurring once. The sample consisted of CD4+ or CD8+ T cells sorted from blood, taken in a trial of the OX40 agonist ivuxolimab. These receptors were taken from an adult with an advanced solid tumor such as melanoma, head and neck, liver or kidney cancer. Each CDR3 is given with its conserved first and last residue. Fields, in order: J gene, clone size, CDR3 length, V gene, D gene, CDR3 protein, CDR3 DNA. The D gene is left open where the match is weak. The size of a clone is reported for some rows only, either as once, few or many, or as a class for expanded clones.

TRBJ1-1 . 13 TRBV10-1 . CASSVARNTEAFF TGCGCCAGCAGTGTGGCACGGAACACTGAAGCTTTCTTT
TRBJ2-1 . 19 TRBV11-3 TRBD2 CASSQDGTSGMSSYNEQFF TGTGCCAGCAGCCAAGATGGGACTAGCGGAATGAGCTCCTACAATGAGCAGTTCTTC
TRBJ2-7 . 14 TRBV5-5 . CASSLTQTDYEQYF TGTGCCAGCAGCTTGACTCAGACTGACTACGAGCAGTACTTC
TRBJ1-2 . 17 TRBV7-3 . CASSHPLAGGLNYGYTF TGTGCCAGCAGCCACCCGTTAGCTGGTGGGTTAAACTATGGCTACACCTTC
TRBJ2-3 . 16 TRBV4-3 . CASSQFPLGTGDTQYF TGCGCCAGCAGCCAATTCCCGCTGGGGACGGGAGATACGCAGTATTTT
TRBJ2-2 once 14 TRBV19 TRBD1 CASSDRVSTGELFF TGTGCCAGTAGTGACAGGGTCTCTACCGGGGAGCTGTTTTTT
TRBJ1-1 . 16 TRBV19 . CASRSEGTPMNTEAFF TGTGCCAGTAGAAGTGAGGGAACCCCAATGAACACTGAAGCTTTCTTT
TRBJ1-4 . 16 TRBV19 . CASSIGLGPQNEKLFF TGTGCCAGTAGTATTGGGCTAGGGCCCCAAAATGAAAAACTGTTTTTT
TRBJ2-1 . 16 TRBV1 . CTSSQTGVAGENEQFF TGCACCAGCAGCCAAACGGGGGTAGCGGGAGAGAATGAGCAGTTCTTC
TRBJ2-7 . 14 TRBV5-1 TRBD2 CASSLSGSSYEQYF TGCGCCAGCAGCCTTAGCGGGAGTTCCTACGAGCAGTACTTC
TRBJ1-3 . 16 TRBV9 . CASSPGALRSGNTIYF TGTGCCAGCAGCCCCGGAGCGTTGCGATCTGGAAACACCATATATTTT
TRBJ2-5 . 17 TRBV12-2 . CASRRTVRETFEETQYF TGTGCAAGTCGCCGTACCGTCCGGGAGACATTCGAAGAGACCCAGTACTTC
TRBJ2-2 once 13 TRBV2 . CASSGQGSGELFF TGTGCCAGCAGTGGCCAAGGGAGCGGGGAGCTGTTTTTT
TRBJ2-7 . 14 TRBV28 . CASRSTGFSYEQYF TGTGCCAGCAGGTCTACGGGATTCTCCTACGAGCAGTACTTC
TRBJ2-7 . 14 TRBV27 TRBD2 CASRVTSDSYEQYF TGTGCCAGCAGGGTAACTAGCGACTCCTACGAGCAGTACTTC
TRBJ2-7 . 15 TRBV25-1 TRBD1 CASSEYEGASYEQYF TGTGCCAGCAGTGAATATGAGGGGGCCTCCTACGAGCAGTACTTC
TRBJ2-5 . 13 TRBV7-3 . CASSLSGQETQYF TGTGCCAGCAGCCTTAGCGGACAAGAGACCCAGTACTTC
TRBJ1-4 . 16 TRBV4-2 TRBD1 CASSQGIGTGQEKLFF TGTGCCAGCAGCCAGGGGATCGGGACAGGGCAAGAAAAACTGTTTTTT
TRBJ2-1 once 15 TRBV7-2 . CASSLPGRLSNEQFF TGTGCCAGCAGCCTGCCGGGACGTCTTTCCAATGAGCAGTTCTTC
TRBJ2-5 . 16 TRBV2 . CASSGGGPTSLETQYF TGTGCCAGCAGTGGGGGCGGACCCACTTCTTTAGAGACCCAGTACTTC
TRBJ1-2 . 15 TRBV7-3 TRBD1 CASSLDGQGAKGYTF TGTGCCAGCAGCTTAGACGGACAGGGGGCAAAAGGCTACACCTTC
TRBJ2-4 . 14 TRBV12-5 . CASGFQRAKNIQYF TGTGCTAGTGGTTTCCAGAGGGCCAAAAACATTCAGTACTTC
TRBJ1-2 once 14 TRBV18 . CASSPTTIEYGYTF TGTGCCAGCTCACCGACGACGATAGAGTATGGCTACACCTTC
TRBJ1-4 once 13 TRBV6-1 TRBD1 CASIADRVGRLFF TGTGCCAGCATTGCGGACAGGGTGGGGCGACTGTTTTTT
TRBJ1-2 . 14 TRBV6-5 TRBD1 CASSYGQGGYGYTF TGTGCCAGCAGTTACGGACAGGGAGGCTATGGCTACACCTTC
TRBJ1-1 . 12 TRBV6-5 . CASSLSLGEAFF TGTGCCAGCAGTCTTTCATTAGGTGAAGCTTTCTTT
TRBJ1-1 . 13 TRBV28 . CASSLWQGIEAFF TGTGCCAGCAGTTTATGGCAGGGGATTGAAGCTTTCTTT
TRBJ2-3 . 13 TRBV2 . CASPTVSTDTQYF TGTGCCAGCCCGACAGTTAGCACAGATACGCAGTATTTT
TRBJ2-1 . 16 TRBV5-1 TRBD2 CASSLELAGGRDEQFF TGCGCCAGCAGCTTGGAGTTAGCGGGAGGGAGGGATGAGCAGTTCTTC
TRBJ2-5 . 15 TRBV2 TRBD1 CASTPGTGRVETQYF TGTGCCAGCACCCCCGGGACAGGTCGCGTCGAGACCCAGTACTTC
TRBJ1-5 . 13 TRBV11-2 TRBD1 CASSATGGQPQHF TGTGCCAGCAGCGCGACAGGGGGACAGCCCCAGCATTTT
TRBJ2-3 . 15 TRBV15 . CATSRGDGSTDTQYF TGTGCCACCAGCAGAGGAGACGGAAGCACAGATACGCAGTATTTT
TRBJ1-5 . 14 TRBV6-5 . CASSYSKGNQPQHF TGTGCCAGCAGTTACTCGAAGGGCAATCAGCCCCAGCATTTT
TRBJ1-4 . 16 TRBV11-2 TRBD1 CASSQDRTGGGEKLFF TGCGCCAGCAGCCAAGATAGAACAGGGGGTGGCGAAAAACTGTTTTTT
TRBJ1-5 few 15 TRBV19 . CASSLGLFGNQPQHF TGTGCCAGTAGTCTGGGGCTATTCGGCAATCAGCCCCAGCATTTT
TRBJ1-2 . 13 TRBV28 . CAGGEVGSYGYTF TGTGCCGGGGGGGAAGTGGGATCCTATGGCTACACCTTC
TRBJ2-7 . 15 TRBV27 TRBD1 CASRTPGQGNHEQYF TGTGCCAGCAGAACTCCGGGACAGGGGAACCACGAGCAGTACTTC
TRBJ2-6 once 18 TRBV7-3 . CASSLRAAGFEGANVLTF TGTGCCAGCAGCTTACGGGCAGCCGGATTTGAAGGGGCCAACGTCCTGACTTTC
TRBJ2-3 . 12 TRBV28 . CASSTVGDTQYF TGTGCCAGCAGCACAGTAGGGGATACGCAGTATTTT
TRBJ1-5 . 15 TRBV27 . CASSFGDRSNQPQHF TGTGCCAGCAGTTTCGGAGACCGTAGCAATCAGCCCCAGCATTTT
TRBJ1-1 . 13 TRBV27 . CASSKQVNTEAFF TGTGCCAGCAGTAAACAGGTGAACACTGAAGCTTTCTTT
TRBJ2-1 . 16 TRBV19 . CASSASVPSSYNEQFF TGTGCCAGTAGCGCTAGCGTTCCTAGCTCCTACAATGAGCAGTTCTTC
TRBJ2-1 . 15 TRBV9 . CASSRTGSSYNEQFF TGTGCCAGCAGCCGGACGGGGAGCTCCTACAATGAGCAGTTCTTC
TRBJ1-2 . 13 TRBV4-1 . CASSQGNGDGYTF TGCGCCAGCAGCCAAGGGAATGGGGATGGCTACACCTTC
TRBJ2-1 . 14 TRBV5-1 . CASSLASSYNEQFF TGCGCCAGCAGCTTGGCTAGCTCCTACAATGAGCAGTTCTTC